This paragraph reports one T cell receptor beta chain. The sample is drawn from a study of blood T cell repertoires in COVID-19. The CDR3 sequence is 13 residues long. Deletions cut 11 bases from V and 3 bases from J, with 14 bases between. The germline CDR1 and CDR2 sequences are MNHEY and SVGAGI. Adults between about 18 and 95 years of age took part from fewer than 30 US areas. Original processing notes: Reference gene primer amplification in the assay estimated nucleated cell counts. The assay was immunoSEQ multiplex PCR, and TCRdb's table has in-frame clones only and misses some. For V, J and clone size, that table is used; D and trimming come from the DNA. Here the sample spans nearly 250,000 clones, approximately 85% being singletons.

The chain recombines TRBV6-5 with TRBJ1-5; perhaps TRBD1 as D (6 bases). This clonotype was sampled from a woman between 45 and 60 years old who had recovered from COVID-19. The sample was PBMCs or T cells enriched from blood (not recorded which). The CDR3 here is CAGGRENNQPQHF. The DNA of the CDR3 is TGTGCCGGGGGGCGGGAGAACAATCAGCCCCAGCATTTT.